The 29 T cell receptor beta chains in this list originate from one sample, sequenced in a study of blood T cell repertoires in COVID-19. Assay: immunoSEQ multiplex PCR; the TCRdb copy retains only in-frame clones and omits some. The repertoire holds approximately 250,000 clones, with 84% as singletons. The sequenced material came from peripheral blood. The receptors derive from a man aged 50-59 years with acute or convalescent COVID-19.

This clone was observed a handful of times. The V call is TRBV21-1, the J call TRBJ2-2; the table names TRBD1, a call not compared with the DNA. TRBV21-1 is deemed a pseudogene. The CDR3 covers 18 residues. CDR3 sequence reads: CASSKGDTGTVNTGELFF. CDR3 DNA sequence: TGTGCCAGCAGCAAAGGGGACACCGGGACAGTGAACACCGGGGAGCTGTTTTTT.

The V call is TRBV4-2, the J call TRBJ1-1; 8 bases align to TRBD1. The CDR3 length is 15 residues. Germline CDR1 and CDR2: LGHNA and YNFKEQ. After removal of 0 bases from V and 3 bases from J, the junction contained 3 bases not matched to a gene. The CDR3 bases are TGTGCCAGCAGCCAAGATCTACAGGGGGACACTGAAGCTTTCTTT. This gives the protein CASSQDLQGDTEAFF.

The gene calls are TRBV27 and TRBJ2-7; 10 bases align to TRBD1. CDR1 and CDR2 from the germline V gene are MNHEY and SMNVEV (reference sequence). The V and J ends lost 8 bases and 1 base, in that order; junction bases with no gene match: 8. This CDR3 is 15 amino acids long. CDR3 protein: CASRVLGQGSYEQYF. The DNA for the CDR3 is TGTGCCAGCCGAGTGTTGGGACAGGGGTCCTACGAGCAGTACTTC.

This chain uses TRBV6-1 with TRBJ1-2; perhaps TRBD1 as D (6 bases). Trimming took 2 bases from V and 6 from J, leaving 13 bases between them. Germline V gene sequence: CDR1 MNHNS, CDR2 SASEGT. The CDR3 runs 14 residues. This CDR3 reads CASSERGGVDGYTF. The DNA of the CDR3 is TGTGCCAGCAGTGAAAGGGGGGGCGTGGATGGCTACACCTTC.

The rearrangement joins TRBV4-1 to TRBJ1-1; D gene unclear. The CDR3 totals 16 residues. The germline gives CDR1 MGHRA, CDR2 YSYEKL. Trimming took 0 bases from V and 3 from J, leaving 14 bases between them. CDR3 nucleotide sequence: TGCGCCAGCAGCCAAGAGCCAGCAAAGAGGGACACTGAAGCTTTCTTT. Translated: CASSQEPAKRDTEAFF.

V gene TRBV2 combines with J gene TRBJ1-6; TRBD1 matches at 8 bases. The V and J ends lost 10 bases and 5 bases, in that order; junction bases with no gene match: 4. The CDR3 has 13 residues. CDR1 SNHLY and CDR2 FYNNEI come from the germline V gene. The CDR3 nucleotides are TGTGCCACCCACAGGGGGAATAATTCACCCCTCCACTTT. It translates to CATHRGNNSPLHF.

This chain connects TRBV6-5 to TRBJ1-1; D possibly corresponds to TRBD1 (5 bases). The CDR3 is made up of 15 amino acids. The V gene lost 6 bases and the J gene lost 1 base, with 15 bases spanning the gap. Per the germline V gene, CDR1 is MNHEY and CDR2 is SVGAGI. The CDR3 loop is CASSRPYQGNTEAFF. The CDR3 DNA sequence: TGTGCCAGCAGCCGACCATATCAGGGGAACACTGAAGCTTTCTTT.

J is TRBJ1-2 and V is TRBV4-1; D remains unclear. Trimming left V 1 base short and J 7 bases short, with 13 bases between. The CDR3 length is 14 residues. CDR1 and CDR2 from the germline V gene are MGHRA and YSYEKL. For the CDR3, the DNA is TGCGCCAGCAGCCAAGTTGGATACAGTGGTGGCTACACCTTC. Residues: CASSQVGYSGGYTF.

This clone was seen only once. The V gene is TRBV27, the J gene TRBJ1-1; TRBD1 is a possible D gene (6 bases). Germline assignment: CDR1 MNHEY and CDR2 SMNVEV (reference sequence). The CDR3 totals 15 residues. The V end was cut by 3 bases, the J end by 0 bases, with 11 bases between. For the CDR3, the DNA is TGTGCCAGCAGTTTTCAGGGGCGCGTGAACACTGAAGCTTTCTTT. This encodes CASSFQGRVNTEAFF.

The V call is TRBV5-1, the J call TRBJ1-6, with D perhaps TRBD1 (6 bases). The CDR3 is 15 amino acids. Germline CDR1 and CDR2: SGHRS and YFSETQ. Trimming removed 0 bases at V and 7 bases at J, with 11 bases between. CDR3 loop: CASSLAGGGNSPLHF. The CDR3 DNA is TGCGCCAGCAGCTTGGCGGGGGGCGGCAATTCACCCCTCCACTTT.

The chain links TRBV5-1 to TRBJ2-6; 9 positions agree with TRBD1. V shed 4 bases, J shed 0 bases, and the junction held 8 bases outside the gene matches. Germline V lookup: CDR1 SGHRS, CDR2 YFSETQ. The CDR3 runs to 18 residues. The CDR3 here is CASSHGQGIGSGANVLTF. CDR3 sequence (DNA): TGCGCCAGCAGCCATGGACAGGGGATCGGCTCTGGGGCCAACGTCCTGACTTTC.

V gene TRBV7-9 combines with J gene TRBJ1-2, with 7 bases fitting TRBD1. Germline-derived CDR1 and CDR2 are SEHNR and FQNEAQ (reference sequence). The CDR3 runs to 13 residues. After removal of 3 bases from V and 6 bases from J, the junction contained 4 bases not matched to a gene. CDR3 amino acids: CASSLGQTDGYTF. The DNA of the CDR3 is TGTGCCAGCAGCTTGGGACAGACCGATGGCTACACCTTC.

This clone was detected only once. The chain is built from TRBV7-3 and TRBJ1-1, with D perhaps TRBD1 (5 bases). Trimming cost V 5 bases and J 1 base, with 8 bases left between them. The CDR3 spans 13 residues. Germline values: CDR1 SGHTA, CDR2 FQGTGA. The CDR3 loop reads CASSKDTNTEAFF. The CDR3 bases are TGTGCCAGCAGCAAGGACACGAACACTGAAGCTTTCTTT.

J is TRBJ1-5 and V is TRBV9; D may be TRBD1 (5 bases). The germline V and J ends were trimmed by 2 bases and 1 base, with 7 bases remaining between them. The CDR3 spans 14 residues. Germline V gene data show CDR1 as SGDLS and CDR2 as YYNGEE. The CDR3 DNA is TGTGCCAGCAGCGTTGGGGGGAGCAATCAGCCCCAGCATTTT. This gives the protein CASSVGGSNQPQHF.

The chain has TRBV7-9 and TRBJ1-5, with 9 bases matching TRBD1. Losses at the gene ends were 1 base for V and 7 bases for J; bases not matched to a gene: 5. Per germline, CDR1 SEHNR and CDR2 FQNEAQ (reference sequence). There are 15 residues in the CDR3. In nucleotides, the CDR3 is TGTGCCAGCAGCTTAGGAGGGACAGGGAGACAGCCCCAGCATTTT. It translates to CASSLGGTGRQPQHF.

This clone occurred a few times. The V call is TRBV12-3 or TRBV12-4, the J call TRBJ1-1; D unresolved. The length of the CDR3 is 11 residues. V dropped 4 bases and J dropped 9 bases, with 9 bases sitting between them. For the CDR3, the DNA is TGTGCCAGCAGTTACCAACAGCAAGCTTTCTTT. The encoded protein is CASSYQQQAFF.

This clone was observed once. The genes are TRBV11-3 and TRBJ2-1, with a possible D match to TRBD1 (5 bases). The CDR3 runs 12 residues. The V end lost 8 bases, the J end lost 4 bases, and 9 bases lay between the germline ends. The germline V gene encodes CDR1 SGHNT and CDR2 YENEEA. CDR3 loop: CASSQGYNEQFF. DNA for the CDR3: TGTGCCAGCTCCCAGGGTTACAATGAGCAGTTCTTC.

The chain recombines TRBV28 with TRBJ1-6, with D maybe TRBD1 (6 bases). This CDR3 comprises 14 residues. Trimming left V 8 bases short and J 3 bases short, with 11 bases between. Looked up from germline, CDR1 is MDHEN and CDR2 is SYDVKM. CDR3 residues: CASLTGNYNSPLHF. CDR3 coding DNA: TGTGCCAGCCTAACAGGGAACTATAATTCACCCCTCCACTTT.

The rearrangement joins TRBV10-3 to TRBJ2-7, with D possibly TRBD1 on 6 matching bases. This CDR3 is built from 13 residues. From germline, CDR1 is ENHRY and CDR2 SYGVKD. V lost 0 bases and J lost 5, with 8 bases in between. CDR3 sequence reads: CAISESNRDEQYF. The DNA for the CDR3 is TGTGCCATCAGTGAGTCAAACAGGGACGAGCAGTACTTC.

The chain joins TRBV19 to TRBJ1-4, with 7 bases aligning to TRBD1. CDR3 size: 15 residues. Germline CDR1 LNHDA, CDR2 SQIVND (reference sequence). Unmatched junction bases numbered 10, after V lost 6 bases and J lost 6 bases. CDR3 loop: CASRSVNQGDEKLFF. DNA of the CDR3: TGTGCCAGTAGAAGCGTGAACCAGGGGGATGAAAAACTGTTTTTT.

V and J are TRBV19 and TRBJ1-6, with 9 nucleotides matching TRBD1. With V trimmed by 6 bases and J by 10 bases, 7 bases remained unmatched. CDR1 is LNHDA and CDR2 is SQIVND in the germline V gene (reference sequence). This CDR3 has 14 residues. CDR3 region: CASSAQGAGSPLHF. CDR3 bases: TGTGCCAGTAGCGCACAGGGGGCAGGGTCACCCCTCCACTTT.

The chain links TRBV3-1 (or the pseudogene TRBV3-2) to TRBJ2-5; 11 bases map to TRBD1. With 3 bases clipped from V and 1 base from J, the junction kept 4 bases outside the gene matches. CDR1 is LGHDT and CDR2 is YNNKEL in the germline V gene (reference sequence). The CDR3 spans 16 residues. The CDR3 sequence is CASSHSGTGGQETQYF. The DNA for the CDR3 is TGTGCCAGCAGCCATTCCGGGACAGGGGGCCAAGAGACCCAGTACTTC.

The chain carries TRBV3-1 (or the pseudogene TRBV3-2) and TRBJ2-7; 9 bases line up with TRBD2. After removal of 4 bases from V and 3 bases from J, the junction contained 7 bases not matched to a gene. This CDR3 is built from 15 residues. CDR1 is LGHDT, CDR2 YNNKEL, per germline (reference sequence). CDR3 DNA sequence: TGTGCCAGCAGCCCGATAGCGGGAGTGGGCTACGAGCAGTACTTC. The encoded protein is CASSPIAGVGYEQYF.

V is TRBV30 and J is TRBJ1-2, with TRBD1 matching 11 bases. In germline, CDR1 is GTSNPN, CDR2 SVGIG (reference sequence). The CDR3 has 15 amino acids. Unmatched junction bases numbered 12, after V lost 4 bases and J lost 8 bases. CDR3 DNA: TGTGCCTGGACCCATGGACAGGGGGCACGAGTGGGCTACACCTTC. This translates into CAWTHGQGARVGYTF.

The chain uses TRBV18 and TRBJ2-1; tentatively, D is TRBD2 (6 bases). Deletions cut 4 bases from V and 5 bases from J, with 9 bases between. Germline assignment: CDR1 KGHSH and CDR2 LQKENI. The length of the CDR3 is 13 residues. CDR3 region: CASSQLADNEQFF. The CDR3 bases are TGTGCCAGCTCACAATTAGCGGACAATGAGCAGTTCTTC.

The rearrangement uses TRBV7-8 and TRBJ1-5; 9 positions match TRBD1. V gave up 4 bases and J gave up 2 bases; unmatched junction bases: 6. The CDR3 is made up of 16 amino acids. Germline V gene sequence: CDR1 SGHVS, CDR2 FQNEAQ. The CDR3 coding sequence is TGTGCCAGCAGCTCCGGGACAGGGAATCGCAATCAGCCCCAGCATTTT. It codes for CASSSGTGNRNQPQHF.

V is TRBV19 and J is TRBJ2-6; TRBD1 agrees at 7 bases. Germline values: CDR1 LNHDA, CDR2 SQIVND (reference sequence). V was pared by 7 bases and J by 4 bases, with 4 bases of the junction left unmatched. The CDR3 covers 14 residues. The CDR3 sequence is CASTEGAGANVLTF. DNA for the CDR3: TGTGCCAGTACCGAGGGGGCAGGGGCCAACGTCCTGACTTTC.

The chain couples TRBV20-1 to TRBJ1-6, with D uncertain. The CDR3 is 11 residues long. The V gene's germline CDR1 is DFQATT and CDR2 SNEGSKA (reference sequence). V dropped 3 bases and J dropped 14 bases, with 11 bases sitting between them. The CDR3, as DNA: TGCAGTGCTAGCGGGGTGAGGTCCCTCCACTTT. It encodes CSASGVRSLHF.

This clone showed up just once. The J gene is TRBJ1-4, the V gene TRBV6-6; D remains ambiguous. Deletions cut 6 bases from V and 5 bases from J, with 16 bases between. The CDR3 is 15 amino acids. Germline loops: CDR1 MNHNY, CDR2 SVGAGI (reference sequence). The CDR3 DNA sequence: TGTGCCAGCAGCTTAACAGAAAATCAGAATGAAAAACTGTTTTTT. Translated: CASSLTENQNEKLFF.